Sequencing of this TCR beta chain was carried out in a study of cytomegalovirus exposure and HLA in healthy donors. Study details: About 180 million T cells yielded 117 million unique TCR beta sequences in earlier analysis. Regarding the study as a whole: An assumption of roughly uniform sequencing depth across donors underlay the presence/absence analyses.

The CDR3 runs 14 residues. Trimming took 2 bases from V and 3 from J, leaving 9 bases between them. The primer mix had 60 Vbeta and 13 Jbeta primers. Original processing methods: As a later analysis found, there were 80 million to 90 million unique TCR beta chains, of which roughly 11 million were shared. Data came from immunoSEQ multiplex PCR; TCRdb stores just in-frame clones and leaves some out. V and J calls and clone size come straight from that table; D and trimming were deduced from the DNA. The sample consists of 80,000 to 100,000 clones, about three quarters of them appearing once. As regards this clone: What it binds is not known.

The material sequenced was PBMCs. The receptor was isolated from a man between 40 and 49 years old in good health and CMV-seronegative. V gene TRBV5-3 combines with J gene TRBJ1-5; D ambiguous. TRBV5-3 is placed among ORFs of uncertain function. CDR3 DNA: TGTGCCAGAAGCTTTGGCAGGAACAATCAGCCCCAGCATTTT. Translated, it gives CARSFGRNNQPQHF.